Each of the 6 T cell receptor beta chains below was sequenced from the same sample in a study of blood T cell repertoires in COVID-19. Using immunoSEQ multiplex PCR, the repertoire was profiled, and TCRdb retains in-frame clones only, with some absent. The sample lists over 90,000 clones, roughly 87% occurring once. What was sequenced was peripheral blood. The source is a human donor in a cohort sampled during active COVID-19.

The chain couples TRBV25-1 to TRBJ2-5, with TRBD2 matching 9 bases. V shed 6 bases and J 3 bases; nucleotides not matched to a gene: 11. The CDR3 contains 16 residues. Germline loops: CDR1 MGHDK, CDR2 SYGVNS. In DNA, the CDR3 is TGTGCCAGCAGCCACCTAGCGGGAAGGTCCAAAGAGACCCAGTACTTC. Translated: CASSHLAGRSKETQYF.

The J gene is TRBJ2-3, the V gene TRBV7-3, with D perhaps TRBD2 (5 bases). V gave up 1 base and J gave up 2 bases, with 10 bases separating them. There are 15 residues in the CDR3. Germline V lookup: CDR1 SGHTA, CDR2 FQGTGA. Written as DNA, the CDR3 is TGTGCCAGCAGCTTAAGGGGAGCCCCCACAGATACGCAGTATTTT. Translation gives CASSLRGAPTDTQYF.

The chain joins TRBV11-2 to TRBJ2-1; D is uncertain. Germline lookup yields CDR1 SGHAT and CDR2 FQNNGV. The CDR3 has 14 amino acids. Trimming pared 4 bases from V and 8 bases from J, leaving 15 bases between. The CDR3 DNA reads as TGTGCCAGCAGCTCACGGTTTGGTTCTGATGAGCAGTTCTTC. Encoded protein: CASSSRFGSDEQFF.

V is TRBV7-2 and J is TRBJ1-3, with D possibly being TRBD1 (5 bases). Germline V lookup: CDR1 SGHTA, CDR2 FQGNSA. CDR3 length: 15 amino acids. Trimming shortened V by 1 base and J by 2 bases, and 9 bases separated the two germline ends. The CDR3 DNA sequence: TGTGCCAGCAGCTTAGTTTGGGGGGCTGGAAACACCATATATTTT. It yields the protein CASSLVWGAGNTIYF.

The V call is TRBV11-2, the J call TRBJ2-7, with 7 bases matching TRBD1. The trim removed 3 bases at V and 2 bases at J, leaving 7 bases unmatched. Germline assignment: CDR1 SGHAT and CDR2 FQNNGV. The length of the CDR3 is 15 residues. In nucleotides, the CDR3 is TGTGCCAGCAGCTTTAGTGACAGGGATACCTACGAGCAGTACTTC. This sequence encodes CASSFSDRDTYEQYF.

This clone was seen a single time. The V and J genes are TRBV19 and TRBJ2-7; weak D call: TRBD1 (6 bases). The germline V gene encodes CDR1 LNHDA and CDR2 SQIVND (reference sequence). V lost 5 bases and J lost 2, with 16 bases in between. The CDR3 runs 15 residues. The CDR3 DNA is TGTGCCAGTAGTTACAGGGTTAGTGGGCCCTACGAGCAGTACTTC. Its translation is CASSYRVSGPYEQYF.